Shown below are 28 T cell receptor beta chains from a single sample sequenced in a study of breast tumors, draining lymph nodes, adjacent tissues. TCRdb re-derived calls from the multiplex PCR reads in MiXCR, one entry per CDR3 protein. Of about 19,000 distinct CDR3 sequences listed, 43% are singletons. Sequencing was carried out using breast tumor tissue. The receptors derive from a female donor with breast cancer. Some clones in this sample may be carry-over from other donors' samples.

The CDR3 sequence is CSDGGGTDTQYF. CDR3 coding DNA: TGCAGTGACGGTGGGGGGACAGATACGCAGTATTTT. This chain uses TRBV29-1 with TRBJ2-3; a possible D gene is TRBD2 (6 bases). Germline values: CDR1 SQVTM, CDR2 ANQGSEA. The CDR3 is 12 amino acids.

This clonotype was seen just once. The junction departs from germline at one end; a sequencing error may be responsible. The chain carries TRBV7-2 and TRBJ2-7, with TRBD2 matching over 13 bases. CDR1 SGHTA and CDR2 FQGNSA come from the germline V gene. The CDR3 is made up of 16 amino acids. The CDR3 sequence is CASSFRTSGGIYEQYF. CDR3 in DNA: TGTGCCAGCAGCTTCCGGACTAGCGGGGGAATCTACGAGCAGTACTTT. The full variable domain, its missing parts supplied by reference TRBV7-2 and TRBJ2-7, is GAGVSQSPSNKVTEKGKDVELRCDPISGHTALYWYRQSLGQGLEFLIYFQGNSAPDKSGLPSDRFSAERTGGSVSTLTIQRTQQEDSAVYLCASSFRTSGGIYEQYFGPGTRLTVT.

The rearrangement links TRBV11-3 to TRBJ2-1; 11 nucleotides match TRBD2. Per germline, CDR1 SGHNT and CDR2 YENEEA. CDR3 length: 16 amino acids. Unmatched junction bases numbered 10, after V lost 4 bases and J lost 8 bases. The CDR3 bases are TGTGCCAGCAGCTCCCCCACTAGCGGGAGTTTGGATGAGCAGTTCTTC. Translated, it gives CASSSPTSGSLDEQFF.

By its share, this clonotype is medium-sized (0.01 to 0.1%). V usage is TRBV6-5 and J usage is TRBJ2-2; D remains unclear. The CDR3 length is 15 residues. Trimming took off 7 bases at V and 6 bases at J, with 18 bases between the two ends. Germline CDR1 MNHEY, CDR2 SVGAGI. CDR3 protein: CASTPSDPVSGELFF. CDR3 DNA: TGTGCCAGCACTCCCTCGGACCCCGTATCCGGGGAGCTGTTTTTT.

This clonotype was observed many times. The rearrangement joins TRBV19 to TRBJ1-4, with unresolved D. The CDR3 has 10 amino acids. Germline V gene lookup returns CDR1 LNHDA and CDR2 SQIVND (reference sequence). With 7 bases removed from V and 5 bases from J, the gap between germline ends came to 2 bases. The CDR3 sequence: CASKNEKLFF. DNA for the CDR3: TGTGCCAGTAAAAATGAAAAACTGTTTTTT.

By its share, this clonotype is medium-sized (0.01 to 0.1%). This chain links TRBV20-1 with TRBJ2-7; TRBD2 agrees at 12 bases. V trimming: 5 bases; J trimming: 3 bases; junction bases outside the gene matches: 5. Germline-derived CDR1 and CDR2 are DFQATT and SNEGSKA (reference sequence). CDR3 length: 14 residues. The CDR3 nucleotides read TGCAGTGCTCGGACTAGCGGGAAAGGCTACGAGCAGTACTTC. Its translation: CSARTSGKGYEQYF.

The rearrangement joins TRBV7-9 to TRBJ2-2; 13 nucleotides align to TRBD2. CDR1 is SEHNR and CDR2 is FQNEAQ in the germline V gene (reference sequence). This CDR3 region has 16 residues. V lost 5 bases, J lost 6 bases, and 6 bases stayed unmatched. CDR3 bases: TGTGCCAGCAGCCGGGGACTAGCGGGATTGCCCGGGGAGCTGTTTTTT. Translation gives CASSRGLAGLPGELFF.

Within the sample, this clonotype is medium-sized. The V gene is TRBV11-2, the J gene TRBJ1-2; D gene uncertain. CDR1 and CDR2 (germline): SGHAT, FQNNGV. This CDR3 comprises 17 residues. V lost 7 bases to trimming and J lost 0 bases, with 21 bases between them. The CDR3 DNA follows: TGTGCCAGCACCGACTCAGCCTTCTCCCAGGCTAACTATGGCTACACCTTC. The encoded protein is CASTDSAFSQANYGYTF.

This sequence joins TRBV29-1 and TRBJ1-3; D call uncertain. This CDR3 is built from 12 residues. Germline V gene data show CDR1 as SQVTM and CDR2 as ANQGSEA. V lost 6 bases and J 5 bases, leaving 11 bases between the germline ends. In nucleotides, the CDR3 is TGCAGCGTCGGCAGCGATAGAAACACCATATATTTT. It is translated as CSVGSDRNTIYF.

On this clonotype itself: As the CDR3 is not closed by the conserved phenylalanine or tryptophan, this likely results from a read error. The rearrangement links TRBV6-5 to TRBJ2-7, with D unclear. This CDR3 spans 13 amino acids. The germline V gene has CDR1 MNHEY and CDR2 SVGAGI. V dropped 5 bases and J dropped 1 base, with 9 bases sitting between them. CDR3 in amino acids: CASSARESYEQYI. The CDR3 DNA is TGTGCCAGCAGTGCCCGCGAATCCTACGAGCAGTACATC.

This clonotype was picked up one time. CDR3 DNA sequence: TGCAGTGCTCCACTAAGCGGGGGCGGCACCGGGGAGCTGTTTTTT. Translation gives CSAPLSGGGTGELFF. The J gene is TRBJ2-2, the V gene TRBV20-1; 8 nucleotides align to TRBD2. The CDR3 is 15 amino acids. J was trimmed by 4 bases and V by 5 bases; bases with no gene match: 9. Germline-derived CDR1 and CDR2 are DFQATT and SNEGSKA (reference sequence).

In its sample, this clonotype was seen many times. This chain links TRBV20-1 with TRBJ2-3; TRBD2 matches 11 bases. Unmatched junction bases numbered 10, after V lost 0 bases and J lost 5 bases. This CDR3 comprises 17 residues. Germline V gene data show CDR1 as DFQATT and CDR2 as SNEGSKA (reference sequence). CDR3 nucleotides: TGCAGTGCTAGAGATTTGGCTAGCGGGAGGATAGGAGATACGCAGTATTTT. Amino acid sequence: CSARDLASGRIGDTQYF.

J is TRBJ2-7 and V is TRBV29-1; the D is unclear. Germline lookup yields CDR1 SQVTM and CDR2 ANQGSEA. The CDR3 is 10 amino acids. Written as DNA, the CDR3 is TGCAGTGAAAAGTCGTACGAGCAGTACTTC. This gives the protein CSEKSYEQYF.

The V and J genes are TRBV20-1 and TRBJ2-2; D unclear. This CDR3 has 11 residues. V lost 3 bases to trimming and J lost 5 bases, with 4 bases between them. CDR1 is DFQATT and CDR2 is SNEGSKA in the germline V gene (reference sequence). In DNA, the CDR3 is TGCAGTGCTAGGCGGACCGGGGAGCTGTTTTTT. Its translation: CSARRTGELFF.

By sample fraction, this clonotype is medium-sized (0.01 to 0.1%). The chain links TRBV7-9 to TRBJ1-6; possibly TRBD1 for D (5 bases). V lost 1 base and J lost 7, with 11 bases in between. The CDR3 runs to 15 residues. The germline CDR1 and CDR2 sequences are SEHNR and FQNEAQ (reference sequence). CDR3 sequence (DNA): TGTGCCAGCAGCTTAGATGGACGGGGCAATTCACCCCTCCACTTT. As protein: CASSLDGRGNSPLHF.

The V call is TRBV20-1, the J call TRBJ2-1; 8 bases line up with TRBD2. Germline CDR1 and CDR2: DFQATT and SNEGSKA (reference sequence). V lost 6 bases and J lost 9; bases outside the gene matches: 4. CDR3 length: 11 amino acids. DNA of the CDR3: TGCAGTGCGGGGACTAGATTTGAGCAGTTCTTC. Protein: CSAGTRFEQFF.

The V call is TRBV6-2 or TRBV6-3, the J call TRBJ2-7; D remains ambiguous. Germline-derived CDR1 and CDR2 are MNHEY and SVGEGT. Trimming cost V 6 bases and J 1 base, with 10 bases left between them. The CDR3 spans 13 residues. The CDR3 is CASRPDTSYEQYF. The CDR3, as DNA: TGTGCCAGCAGGCCTGACACTTCCTACGAGCAGTACTTC.

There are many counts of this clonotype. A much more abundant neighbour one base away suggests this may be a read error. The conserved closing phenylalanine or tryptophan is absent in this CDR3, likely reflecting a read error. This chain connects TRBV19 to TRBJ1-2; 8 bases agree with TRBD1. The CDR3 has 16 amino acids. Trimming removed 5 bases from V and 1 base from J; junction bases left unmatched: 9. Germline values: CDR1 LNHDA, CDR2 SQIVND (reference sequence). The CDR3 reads CASSSYRDRINYGYTS. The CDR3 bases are TGTGCCAGTAGTTCATACCGGGACAGGATTAACTATGGCTACACCTCC.

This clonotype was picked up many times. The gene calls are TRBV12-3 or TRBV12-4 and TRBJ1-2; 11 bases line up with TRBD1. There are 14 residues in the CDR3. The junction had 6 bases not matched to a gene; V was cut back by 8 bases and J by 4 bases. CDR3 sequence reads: CASGRTGGVYGYTF. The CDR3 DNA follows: TGTGCCAGCGGGAGGACAGGGGGCGTCTATGGCTACACCTTC.

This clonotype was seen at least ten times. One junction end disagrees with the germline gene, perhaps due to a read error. CDR3 residues: CASSILSGGRAKNIQSF. In DNA form, the CDR3 reads TGTGCCAGTAGTATTCTGAGCGGGGGCCGTGCCAAAAACATTCAGTCCTTC. The J gene is TRBJ2-4, the V gene TRBV19; 8 bases fit TRBD2. The CDR3 has 17 residues. Germline V gene lookup returns CDR1 LNHDA and CDR2 SQIVND (reference sequence). Using reference TRBV19 and TRBJ2-4 for the parts outside the CDR3, the full variable domain is DGGITQSPKYLFRKEGQNVTLSCEQNLNHDAMYWYRQDPGQGLRLIYYSQIVNDFQKGDIAEGYSVSREKKESFPLTVTSAQKNPTAFYLCASSILSGGRAKNIQSFGAGTRLSVL.

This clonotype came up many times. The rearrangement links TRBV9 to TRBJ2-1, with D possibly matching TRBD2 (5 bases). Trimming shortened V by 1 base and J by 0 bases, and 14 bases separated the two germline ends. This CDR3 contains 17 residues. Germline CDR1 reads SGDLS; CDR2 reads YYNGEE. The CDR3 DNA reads TGTGCCAGCAGCGTAAATCAGCGGAAGAGCTCCTACAATGAGCAGTTCTTC. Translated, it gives CASSVNQRKSSYNEQFF.

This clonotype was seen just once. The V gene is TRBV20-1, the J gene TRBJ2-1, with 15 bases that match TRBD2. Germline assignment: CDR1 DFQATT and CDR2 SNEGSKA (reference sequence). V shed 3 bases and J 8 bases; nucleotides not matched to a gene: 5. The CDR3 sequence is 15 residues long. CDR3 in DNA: TGCAGTGCTAGGGGACTAGCGGGGGGCCGGGATGAGCAGTTCTTC. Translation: CSARGLAGGRDEQFF.

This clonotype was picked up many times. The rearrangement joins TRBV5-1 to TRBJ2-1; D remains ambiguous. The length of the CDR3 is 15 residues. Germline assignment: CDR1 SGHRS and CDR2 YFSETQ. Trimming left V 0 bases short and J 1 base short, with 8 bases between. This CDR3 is CASSLGFASYNEQFF. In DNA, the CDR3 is TGCGCCAGCAGCTTGGGGTTCGCTTCCTACAATGAGCAGTTCTTC. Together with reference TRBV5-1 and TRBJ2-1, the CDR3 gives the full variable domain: KAGVTQTPRYLIKTRGQQVTLSCSPISGHRSVSWYQQTPGQGLQFLFEYFSETQRNKGNFPGRFSGRQFSNSRSEMNVSTLELGDSALYLCASSLGFASYNEQFFGPGTRLTVL.

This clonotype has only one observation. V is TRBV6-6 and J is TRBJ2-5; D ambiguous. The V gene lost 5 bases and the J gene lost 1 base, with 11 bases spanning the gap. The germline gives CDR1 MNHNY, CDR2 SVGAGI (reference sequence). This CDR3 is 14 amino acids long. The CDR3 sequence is CASSRSVPQETQYF. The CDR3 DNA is TGTGCCAGCAGTCGCTCCGTTCCCCAAGAGACCCAGTACTTC.

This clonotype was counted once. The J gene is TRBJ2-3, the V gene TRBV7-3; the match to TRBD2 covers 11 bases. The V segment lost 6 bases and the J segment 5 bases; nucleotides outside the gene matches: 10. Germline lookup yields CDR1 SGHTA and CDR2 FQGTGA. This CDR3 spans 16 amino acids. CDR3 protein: CASSRLAGGPKDTQYF. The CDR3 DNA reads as TGTGCCAGCAGTCGTTTAGCGGGAGGGCCCAAAGATACGCAGTATTTT.

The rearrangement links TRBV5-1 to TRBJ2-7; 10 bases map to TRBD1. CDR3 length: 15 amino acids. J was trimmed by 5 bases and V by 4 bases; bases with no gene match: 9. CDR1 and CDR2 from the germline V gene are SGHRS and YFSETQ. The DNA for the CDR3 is TGCGCCAGCAGCAGGTTGGGACAGGGGATCCACGAGCAGTACTTC. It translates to CASSRLGQGIHEQYF.

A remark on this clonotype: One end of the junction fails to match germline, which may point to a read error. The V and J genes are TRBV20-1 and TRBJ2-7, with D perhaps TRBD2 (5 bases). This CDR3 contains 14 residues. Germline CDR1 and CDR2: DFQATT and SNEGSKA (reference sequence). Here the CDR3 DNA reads TGCAGTGCTGGAGATACTAGTCGGGTTGCCGAGCAGTACTTC. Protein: CSAGDTSRVAEQYF.

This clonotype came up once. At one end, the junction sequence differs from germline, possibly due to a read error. The CDR3 DNA sequence: TGTGCCAGCAGCGTAGCTCGGGTTAGCACAGATACGCCGTATTTT. Translated: CASSVARVSTDTPYF. The rearrangement links TRBV9 to TRBJ2-3; unclear D gene. The CDR3 loop spans 15 amino acids. Germline assignment: CDR1 SGDLS and CDR2 YYNGEE.